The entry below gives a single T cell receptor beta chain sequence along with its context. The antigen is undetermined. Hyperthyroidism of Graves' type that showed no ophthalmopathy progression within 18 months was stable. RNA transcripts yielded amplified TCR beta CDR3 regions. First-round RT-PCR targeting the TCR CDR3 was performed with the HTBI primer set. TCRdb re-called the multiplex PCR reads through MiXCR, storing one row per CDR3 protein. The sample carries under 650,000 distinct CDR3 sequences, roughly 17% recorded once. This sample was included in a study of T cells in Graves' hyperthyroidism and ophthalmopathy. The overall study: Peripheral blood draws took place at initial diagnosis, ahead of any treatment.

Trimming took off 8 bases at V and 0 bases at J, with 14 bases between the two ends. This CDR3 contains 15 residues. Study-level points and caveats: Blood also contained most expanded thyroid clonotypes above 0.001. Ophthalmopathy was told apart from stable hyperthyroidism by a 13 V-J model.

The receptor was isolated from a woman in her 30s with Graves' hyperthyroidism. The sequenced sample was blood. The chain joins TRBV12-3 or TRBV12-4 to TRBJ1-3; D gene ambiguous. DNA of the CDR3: TGTGCCAGCGCCAAGCCGCGATACTCTGGAAACACCATATATTTT. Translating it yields CASAKPRYSGNTIYF.